This T cell receptor beta chain was sequenced in a study of shared clonotypes between healthy human individuals. Study details: A donor's plate count was three for CD4 naive and three for CD4 memory; CD8 naive had two and CD8 memory one.

TCRdb's table, derived via immunoSEQ multiplex PCR, lists solely in-frame clones and lacks some. In the table there are some 1.1 million clones, 60% to 80% of which are singletons. Splitting of CD4+ cells produced CD45RA+ naive and CD45RA-negative memory subsets. Germline lookup yields CDR1 SQVTM and CDR2 ANQGSEA. Trimming cost V 4 bases and J 6 bases; bases outside gene matches: 9. CDR3 length equals 15 residues. Material: memory CD4+ T cells from PBMCs. Subset: CD45RA-negative fraction. V is TRBV29-1 and J is TRBJ2-1; TRBD2 matches 10 bases. The TCR originated in a man aged 18-30 years in good health. Some clones in this sample may be carry-over from other donors' samples. This CDR3 is CSVGSLAGTFNEQFF. The CDR3 DNA is TGCAGCGTTGGGTCACTAGCGGGGACGTTCAATGAGCAGTTCTTC.